Listed here are 18 T cell receptor beta chains from one sample, sequenced in a study of CD8 T cells in ankylosing spondylitis. TCRdb processed the 5' RACE reads anew with MiXCR; each CDR3 protein has one entry. The data show roughly 700,000 distinct CDR3 sequences, roughly 19% seen once. Findings and limits, study-wide: It appeared that ankylosing spondylitis blood was characterized by a TCR beta motif of under ten highly homologous variants.

These receptors' antigens are unknown. The sample comprised blood, either unsorted or a sorted T cell fraction (not recorded which). Source of these receptors: a male donor with ankylosing spondylitis.

This clonotype was seen a few times. The chain links TRBV5-1 to TRBJ2-1, with D uncertain. The germline V and J ends were trimmed by 5 bases and 10 bases, with 19 bases remaining between them. This CDR3 spans 14 amino acids. The V gene's germline CDR1 is SGHRS and CDR2 YFSETQ. CDR3: CASSFSNEYSEQFF. CDR3 in DNA: TGCGCCAGCAGTTTTTCGAATGAGTATTCGGAGCAGTTCTTC.

There are a few counts of this clonotype. The chain combines TRBV11-3 with TRBJ2-1, with a weak D call TRBD1 (6 bases). The germline V gene encodes CDR1 SGHNT and CDR2 YENEEA. V was clipped by 2 bases and J by 7 bases, with 12 bases between them. The CDR3 is 14 residues long. CDR3 in amino acids: CASSLSDRVNEQFF. DNA for the CDR3: TGTGCCAGCAGCTTATCGGACAGAGTTAATGAGCAGTTCTTC.

V is TRBV20-1 and J is TRBJ1-4; 7 positions match TRBD1. The CDR3 covers 14 residues. Germline V gene lookup returns CDR1 DFQATT and CDR2 SNEGSKA (reference sequence). V lost 5 bases and J lost 8; bases outside the gene matches: 11. The CDR3 nucleotides read TGCAGTGCTCCCGACAGGGTGGCGAGAGAAAAACTGTTTTTT. It encodes CSAPDRVAREKLFF.

This rearrangement joins TRBV7-9 to TRBJ2-3; D remains ambiguous. Germline CDR1 SEHNR, CDR2 FQNEAQ (reference sequence). V shed 4 bases and J shed 8 bases, with 16 bases lying between them. This CDR3 has 14 residues. This CDR3 is CASSSVVAMGTQYF. In DNA, the CDR3 is TGTGCCAGCAGCTCCGTGGTTGCGATGGGTACGCAGTATTTT.

The chain is built from TRBV29-1 and TRBJ2-2; D remains ambiguous. This CDR3 is 12 amino acids long. V was shortened by 7 bases and J by 3 bases, with 9 bases between the two germline ends. CDR1 and CDR2 (germline): SQVTM, ANQGSEA. Here the CDR3 reads CSADRDTGELFF. The CDR3 region has the DNA TGCAGCGCCGATAGGGACACCGGGGAGCTGTTTTTT.

This chain joins TRBV15 and TRBJ2-7; TRBD1 agrees at 7 bases. After removal of 6 bases from V and 0 bases from J, the junction contained 8 bases not matched to a gene. Germline CDR1 and CDR2: LNHNV and YYDKDF (reference sequence). The CDR3 consists of 15 residues. CDR3 nucleotide sequence: TGTGCCACCAGGGGGGACAGATCGAGCTCCTACGAGCAGTACTTC. As protein: CATRGDRSSSYEQYF.

As DNA, the CDR3 is TGCAGTGCTAGACACCCCTCAGAGACCCAGTACTTC. This sequence encodes CSARHPSETQYF. The V gene is TRBV20-1, the J gene TRBJ2-5, with unresolved D. Germline V lookup: CDR1 DFQATT, CDR2 SNEGSKA (reference sequence). V lost 2 bases to trimming and J lost 4 bases, with 8 bases between them. This CDR3 has 12 amino acids.

The genes are TRBV10-2 and TRBJ2-3, with 7 positions matching TRBD2. Germline CDR1 is WSHSY and CDR2 is SAAADI. This CDR3 is 15 amino acids long. The junction had 8 bases not matched to a gene; V was cut back by 4 bases and J by 4 bases. This CDR3 reads CASSGGGGLPDTQYF. The CDR3 bases are TGCGCCAGCAGTGGGGGCGGGGGTTTACCAGATACGCAGTATTTT.

This clonotype came up a few times. V and J are TRBV19 and TRBJ2-3, with D tentatively TRBD1 (5 bases). Germline CDR1 LNHDA, CDR2 SQIVND (reference sequence). Trimming took 10 bases from V and 0 from J, leaving 14 bases between them. The CDR3 is 14 residues long. The CDR3 here is CATKQAPSTDTQYF. In DNA form, the CDR3 reads TGTGCCACAAAACAGGCCCCTAGCACAGATACGCAGTATTTT.

V usage is TRBV9 and J usage is TRBJ2-2; 8 positions agree with TRBD1. This CDR3 is built from 13 residues. Germline CDR1 is SGDLS and CDR2 is YYNGEE. The junction had 6 bases not matched to a gene; V was cut back by 9 bases and J by 5 bases. CDR3 coding DNA: TGTGCCACCCGGGACAGGTGGACCGGGGAGCTGTTTTTT. Translating it yields CATRDRWTGELFF.

This clonotype was recorded at least ten times. This chain joins TRBV5-5 and TRBJ1-2; D uncertain. Germline CDR1 is SGHKS and CDR2 is YYEKEE (reference sequence). The CDR3 extends over 12 amino acids. V was cut by 0 bases and J by 5 bases, with 5 bases left in between. The CDR3 DNA sequence: TGTGCCAGCAGCTTGGATTTTTATGGCTACACCTTC. This translates into CASSLDFYGYTF.

This chain links TRBV20-1 with TRBJ2-1; TRBD2 matches at 12 bases. J gave up 5 bases and V 5 bases, and 7 bases lay outside the gene matches. The germline V gene has CDR1 DFQATT and CDR2 SNEGSKA (reference sequence). There are 15 residues in the CDR3. CDR3 region: CSAYGTSGHDNEQFF. The CDR3 nucleotides are TGCAGTGCTTACGGGACTAGCGGGCATGACAATGAGCAGTTCTTC.

Only a few counts were recorded for this clonotype. The V gene is TRBV6-4, the J gene TRBJ2-1, with TRBD2 identical over 11 bases. The germline V gene has CDR1 MRHNA and CDR2 SNTAGT. Trimming at V came to 2 bases and at J to 4 bases, leaving 10 bases not matched to a gene. This CDR3 comprises 18 residues. For the CDR3, the DNA is TGTGCCAGCAGTGACGACGGGACTAGCGGAGGGTTTTACAATGAGCAGTTCTTC. Its protein is CASSDDGTSGGFYNEQFF.

The chain has TRBV29-1 and TRBJ2-7; 8 nucleotides match TRBD1. Germline CDR1 is SQVTM and CDR2 is ANQGSEA. The CDR3 is 15 residues long. With V trimmed by 5 bases and J by 3 bases, 12 bases remained unmatched. CDR3 protein: CSVSGTGTVVYEQYF. The CDR3 DNA reads TGCAGCGTTTCCGGGACAGGAACGGTGGTCTACGAGCAGTACTTC.

The chain is built from TRBV6-1 and TRBJ1-6; D gene ambiguous. This CDR3 region has 14 residues. The V gene's germline CDR1 is MNHNS and CDR2 SASEGT. V was cut by 6 bases and J by 7 bases, with 13 bases left in between. The CDR3 DNA reads TGTGCCAGCAGCTCGACGTTGGGCAATTCACCCCTCCACTTT. Protein: CASSSTLGNSPLHF.

This clonotype has a handful of counts. J is TRBJ2-2 and V is TRBV12-3 or TRBV12-4, with 7 bases fitting TRBD1. The V gene end was trimmed by 3 bases and the J gene end by 7 bases; junction bases not matched to a gene: 5. The CDR3 extends over 14 amino acids. The CDR3 is CASSFQGDLGELFF. The CDR3 DNA reads TGTGCCAGCAGTTTCCAGGGGGATCTCGGGGAGCTGTTTTTT.

This sequence joins TRBV3-1 and TRBJ2-1, with a possible D match to TRBD2 (6 bases). Germline lookup yields CDR1 LGHDT and CDR2 YNNKEL (reference sequence). This CDR3 has 16 amino acids. V was trimmed by 0 bases and J by 7 bases, leaving 16 bases between them. CDR3 protein: CASSQDGLLGRNEQFF. The DNA of the CDR3 is TGTGCCAGCAGCCAAGATGGGCTCCTGGGGAGGAATGAGCAGTTCTTC.

The chain is built from TRBV7-2 and TRBJ2-7, with D possibly being TRBD2 (6 bases). Germline V gene data show CDR1 as SGHTA and CDR2 as FQGNSA. This CDR3 comprises 15 residues. Trimming took 1 base from V and 5 from J, leaving 15 bases between them. The CDR3 here is CASSLGNGRLNEQYF. The CDR3 bases are TGTGCCAGCAGCTTAGGAAACGGGAGATTGAACGAGCAGTACTTC.